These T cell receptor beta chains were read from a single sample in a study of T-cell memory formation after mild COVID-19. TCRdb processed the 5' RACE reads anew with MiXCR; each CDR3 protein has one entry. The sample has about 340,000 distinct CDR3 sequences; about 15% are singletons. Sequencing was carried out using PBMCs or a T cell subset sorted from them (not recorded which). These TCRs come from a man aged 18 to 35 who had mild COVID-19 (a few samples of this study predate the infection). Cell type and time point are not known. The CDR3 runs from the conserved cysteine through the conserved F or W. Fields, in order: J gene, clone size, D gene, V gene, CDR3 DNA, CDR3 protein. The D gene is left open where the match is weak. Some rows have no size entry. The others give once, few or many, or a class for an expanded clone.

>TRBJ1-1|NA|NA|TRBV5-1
TGCGCCAGCAGCGATGCAGGGAAAGACACTGAAGCTTTCTTT
CASSDAGKDTEAFF
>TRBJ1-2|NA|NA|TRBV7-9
TGTGCCAGCAGCCTCGAACACGCCGTTTTCACCTTC
CASSLEHAVFTF
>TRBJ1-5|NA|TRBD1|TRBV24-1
TGTGCCACCAGCCCAACTCCCAGATCAGGGGGGAATTTT
CATSPTPRSGGNF
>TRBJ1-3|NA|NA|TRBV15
TGTGCCACCAGTATCACCCCGTACTCTGGAAACACCATATATTTT
CATSITPYSGNTIYF
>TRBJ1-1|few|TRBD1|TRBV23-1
TGCGCCAGCCGACAGGGGGGACAGGGGGCGTACATAGACACTGAAGCTTTCTTT
CASRQGGQGAYIDTEAFF
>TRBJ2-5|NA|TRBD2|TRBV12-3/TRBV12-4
TGTGCCACCTTGCTGGGAGGGTCTGGGGAGACCCAGTACTTC
CATLLGGSGETQYF
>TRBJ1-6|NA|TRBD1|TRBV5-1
TGCGCCAGCAGCTTGGTGACAGGGGGCTTGCTTACACCCCTCCACTTT
CASSLVTGGLLTPLHF
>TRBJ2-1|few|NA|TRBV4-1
TGCGCCAGCAGCCAAGCCAATCTGGTCGGGAGCTCCTACAATGAGCAGTTCTTC
CASSQANLVGSSYNEQFF
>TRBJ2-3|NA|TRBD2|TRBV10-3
TGTGCCATCAGGGAGACGGGGGGGAACACAGATACGCAGTATTTT
CAIRETGGNTDTQYF
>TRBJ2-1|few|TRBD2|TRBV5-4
TGTGCCAGCAGCCGAACTAGCGGGACGTACCACAGGGAGCAGTTCTTC
CASSRTSGTYHREQFF
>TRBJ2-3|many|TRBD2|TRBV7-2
TGTGCCAGCAGCTCGCGAGCGGGGGGGCGTGATACGCAGTATTTT
CASSSRAGGRDTQYF
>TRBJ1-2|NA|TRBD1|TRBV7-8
TGTGCCAGCAGCTTAGTCGTGACAGGGTTTAGGTATGGCTACACCTTC
CASSLVVTGFRYGYTF
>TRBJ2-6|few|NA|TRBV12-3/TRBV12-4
TGTGCCAGCAGGGTAAGACAGGTTACACCCTCTGGGGCCAACGTCCTGACTTTC
CASRVRQVTPSGANVLTF
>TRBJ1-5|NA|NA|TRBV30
TGTGCCTGGGCGACTACAGGGTTGCAGCCCCAGCATTTT
CAWATTGLQPQHF
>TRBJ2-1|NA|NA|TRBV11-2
TGTGCCAGCAGCTTAGCGACCCCCCGTCCGTTCTTC
CASSLATPRPFF
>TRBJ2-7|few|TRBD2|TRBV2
TGTGCCAGCAACGGGGGGGACTACTACGAGCAGTACTTC
CASNGGDYYEQYF
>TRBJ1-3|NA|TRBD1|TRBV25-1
TGTGCCAGCAGTGCGCGGGACAGGGGGAACACCATATATTTT
CASSARDRGNTIYF
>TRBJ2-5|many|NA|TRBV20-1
TGCAGTGCTCTACCAGCCAGGGGCCACAGACAAGAGACCCAGTACTTC
CSALPARGHRQETQYF
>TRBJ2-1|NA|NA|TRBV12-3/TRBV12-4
TGTGCCAGCACCCTATGGGCGAATGAGCAGTTCTTC
CASTLWANEQFF
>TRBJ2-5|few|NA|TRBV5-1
TGCGCCAGCAGTCGCGACGGCCAAGAGACCCAGTACTTC
CASSRDGQETQYF
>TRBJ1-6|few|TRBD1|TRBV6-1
TGTGCCAGCAGTGGCGGGACAGAGAAAAATTCACCCCTCCACTTT
CASSGGTEKNSPLHF
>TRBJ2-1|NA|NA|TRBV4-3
TGCGCCAGCAGCCAGGACCGTAGCGTGGTACGGCAGTTCTTC
CASSQDRSVVRQFF
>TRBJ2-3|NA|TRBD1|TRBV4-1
TGCGCCAGCAGAAGGACAGGGGACACAGATACGCAGTATTTT
CASRRTGDTDTQYF
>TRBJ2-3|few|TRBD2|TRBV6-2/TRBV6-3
TGTGCCAGCCGCTCGATGCGGGGGGGCCCAGATACGCAGTATTTT
CASRSMRGGPDTQYF
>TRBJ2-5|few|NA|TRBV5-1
TGCGCCAGCAGCCCAGGGATGCGAGAGACCCAGTACTTC
CASSPGMRETQYF
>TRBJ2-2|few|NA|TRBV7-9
TGTGCCAGCAGCTGGTTTTACACCGGGGAGCTGTTTTTT
CASSWFYTGELFF
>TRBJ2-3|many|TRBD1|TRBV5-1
TGCGCCAGCAGAGCCCAGGGGGATCGGGATACGCAGTATTTT
CASRAQGDRDTQYF
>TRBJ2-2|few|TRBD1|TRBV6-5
TGTGCCAGCAGTCCTTGGGACAGCGGGGAGCTGTTTTTT
CASSPWDSGELFF
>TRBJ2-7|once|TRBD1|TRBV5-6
TGTGCCAGCAGCTTCCAGGGGGAGTCCTACGAGCAGTACTTC
CASSFQGESYEQYF
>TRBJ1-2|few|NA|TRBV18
TGTGCCAGCTCACCAGGTCAAGGTCAGGGAGTGATCTATGGCTACACCTTC
CASSPGQGQGVIYGYTF
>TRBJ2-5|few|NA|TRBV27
TGTGCCAGCAGTTCCCGGGAGCGGGAGACCCAGTACTTC
CASSSRERETQYF
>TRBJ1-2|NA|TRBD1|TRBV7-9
TGTGCCAGCAGCTCCCGGACAGGTTCCAACTATGGCTACACCTTC
CASSSRTGSNYGYTF
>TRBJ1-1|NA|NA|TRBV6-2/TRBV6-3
TGTGCCAGCACCCCGCTTATTATGAACACTGAAGCTTTCTTT
CASTPLIMNTEAFF
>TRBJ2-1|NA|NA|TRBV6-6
TGTGCCAGCTATGACAGCTACAATGAGCAGTTCTTC
CASYDSYNEQFF
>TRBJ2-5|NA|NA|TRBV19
TGTGCCAGTGCTGAGCGGGAGACCCAGTACTTC
CASAERETQYF
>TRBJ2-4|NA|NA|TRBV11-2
TGTGCCAGCAGCCGAATACAGGATAGCAAGGGAAACATTCAGTACTTC
CASSRIQDSKGNIQYF
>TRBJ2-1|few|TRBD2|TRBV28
TGTGCCAGCACCGCCCATTTCGGGACTACTAACAATGAGCAGTTCTTC
CASTAHFGTTNNEQFF
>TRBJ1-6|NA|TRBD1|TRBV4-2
TGTGCCAGCAGCCAAGACCCCGGGACAGGGGCGATGCGGTATAATTCACCCCTCCACTTT
CASSQDPGTGAMRYNSPLHF
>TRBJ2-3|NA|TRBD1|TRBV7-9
TGTGCCAGCAGCCCGACAGGGGCGCGACCTGAATATACGCAGTATTTT
CASSPTGARPEYTQYF
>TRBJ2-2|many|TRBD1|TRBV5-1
TGCGCCAGCAGCGAGCGGACAGGCCTCACCGGGGAGCTGTTTTTT
CASSERTGLTGELFF
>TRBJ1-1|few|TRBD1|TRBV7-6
TGTGCCAGCAGCTTAGCGAGCAGGGGGCGGGAGAGCACTGAAGCTTTCTTT
CASSLASRGRESTEAFF
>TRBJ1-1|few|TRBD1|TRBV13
TGTGCCAGCAGCACGGGACAGAGAATGAACACTGAAGCTTTCTTT
CASSTGQRMNTEAFF
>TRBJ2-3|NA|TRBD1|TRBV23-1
TGCGCCAGCAAAGACAGGGGACGGGATACGCAGTATTTT
CASKDRGRDTQYF
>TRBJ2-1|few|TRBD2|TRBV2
TGTGCCAGCAGTGACCGAGCGGGGGTGGAGGAGCAGTTCTTC
CASSDRAGVEEQFF
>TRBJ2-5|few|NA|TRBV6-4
TGTGCCAGCAGTGACGAGGCGGACGGGGCCCAGTACTTC
CASSDEADGAQYF
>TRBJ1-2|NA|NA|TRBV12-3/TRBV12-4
TGTGCCAGCGCTCCCCTGCGACAAACATCCTATGGCTACACCTTC
CASAPLRQTSYGYTF
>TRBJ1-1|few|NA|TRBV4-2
TGTGCCAGCAGCCGGGAAGGGGTAAACACTGAAGCTTTCTTT
CASSREGVNTEAFF
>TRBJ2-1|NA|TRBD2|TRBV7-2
TGTGCCAGCAGCCTGAGGACTAGTCTCTACAATGAGCAGTTCTTC
CASSLRTSLYNEQFF
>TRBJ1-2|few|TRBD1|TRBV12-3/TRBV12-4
TGTGCCAGCGCACCGTCCGACAGGGCGTTCGGCTACACCTTC
CASAPSDRAFGYTF
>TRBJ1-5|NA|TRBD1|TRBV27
TGTGCCAGCAGTTTGCAGGGGGACGTGAATCAGCCCCAGCATTTT
CASSLQGDVNQPQHF
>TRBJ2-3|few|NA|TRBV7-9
TGTGCCAGCAGCCAAAGCCAGAGGGTGGATACGCAGTATTTT
CASSQSQRVDTQYF
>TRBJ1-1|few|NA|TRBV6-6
TGTGCCAGCAGTTCGGGGACGGGTTATGAAGCTTTCTTT
CASSSGTGYEAFF
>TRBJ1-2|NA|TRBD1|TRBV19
TGTGCCAGTATGCCGGGACAGGGGCGTTACTATGGCTACACCTTC
CASMPGQGRYYGYTF
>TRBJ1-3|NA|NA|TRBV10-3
TGTGCCATCAGTGTAGGTTCTGGAAACACCATATATTTT
CAISVGSGNTIYF